A single sample gave rise to the 15 T cell receptor beta chains below, sequenced in a study of blood T cell repertoires in COVID-19. The method was immunoSEQ multiplex PCR; TCRdb's version includes in-frame clones alone and lacks a portion of them. The sample yields under 250,000 clones, 85% to 90% seen once. The specimen was PBMCs or T cells enriched from blood (not recorded which). The receptors were sampled from a woman between 18 and 30 years old in a cohort exposed to, infected with or recovered from COVID-19 (not recorded which).

This chain's CDR3 is CASSFFSEQFF. The CDR3, as DNA: TGTGCCAGCAGCTTCTTCAGTGAGCAGTTCTTC. The chain has TRBV5-8 and TRBJ2-1; D not resolved. V was shortened by 2 bases and J by 9 bases, with 6 bases between the two germline ends. Germline CDR1 SGHTS, CDR2 YDEGEE. The CDR3 runs 11 residues. The full variable domain, in which reference TRBV5-8 and TRBJ2-1 provide the parts outside the CDR3, is EAGVTQSPTHLIKTRGQQATLRCSPISGHTSVYWYQQALGLGLQFLLWYDEGEERNRGNFPPRFSGRQFPNYSSELNVNALELEDSALYLCASSFFSEQFFGPGTRLTVL.

The chain uses TRBV6-5 and TRBJ2-2, with D possibly being TRBD2 (5 bases). The ends were cut back, 6 bases at V and 5 bases at J, with 13 bases in the middle. The germline V gene encodes CDR1 MNHEY and CDR2 SVGAGI. This CDR3 contains 14 residues. The CDR3 DNA reads TGTGCCAGCAGCCTCGGATCGGGGACCGGGGAGCTGTTTTTT. Amino acids: CASSLGSGTGELFF.

The chain carries TRBV5-1 and TRBJ1-1; no firm D call. Trimming took off 2 bases at V and 1 base at J, with 9 bases between the two ends. Per germline, CDR1 SGHRS and CDR2 YFSETQ. This CDR3 comprises 14 residues. CDR3 nucleotides: TGCGCCAGCAGCTTTCGACAACAGAACACTGAAGCTTTCTTT. It codes for CASSFRQQNTEAFF. The full variable domain, with the rest looked up from reference TRBV5-1 and TRBJ1-1, is KAGVTQTPRYLIKTRGQQVTLSCSPISGHRSVSWYQQTPGQGLQFLFEYFSETQRNKGNFPGRFSGRQFSNSRSEMNVSTLELGDSALYLCASSFRQQNTEAFFGQGTRLTVV.

The J gene is TRBJ1-2, the V gene TRBV9, with a weak D call TRBD1 (5 bases). Per the germline V gene, CDR1 is SGDLS and CDR2 is YYNGEE. The CDR3 runs to 14 residues. Trimming cost V 3 bases and J 4 bases, with 13 bases left between them. The CDR3 DNA follows: TGTGCCAGCAGCGGTCCCACAGGCGTCTATGGCTACACCTTC. Protein product: CASSGPTGVYGYTF.

This clone was counted only a few times. The chain has TRBV5-5 and TRBJ2-7, with 7 bases identical to TRBD2. The junction had 12 bases not matched to a gene; V was cut back by 4 bases and J by 2 bases. The V gene's germline CDR1 is SGHKS and CDR2 YYEKEE (reference sequence). The CDR3 extends over 16 amino acids. This CDR3 reads CASSPGRGASTYEQYF. As DNA, the CDR3 is TGTGCCAGCAGCCCTGGGAGGGGAGCGAGTACCTACGAGCAGTACTTC.

The gene calls are TRBV7-9 and TRBJ1-1, with 8 bases fitting TRBD1. Trimming took 5 bases from V and 5 from J; bases not matched to a gene: 7. There are 14 residues in the CDR3. The germline CDR1 and CDR2 sequences are SEHNR and FQNEAQ (reference sequence). CDR3 protein: CASSKQGAETEAFF. The CDR3 DNA reads as TGTGCCAGCAGCAAGCAGGGGGCGGAAACTGAAGCTTTCTTT.

The rearrangement joins TRBV7-2 to TRBJ1-2, with a weak D call TRBD1 (5 bases). Germline lookup yields CDR1 SGHTA and CDR2 FQGNSA. The V end was cut by 5 bases, the J end by 2 bases, with 9 bases between. The CDR3 runs to 13 residues. The DNA of the CDR3 is TGTGCCAGCAGCGGACGACAGAACTATGGCTACACCTTC. This sequence encodes CASSGRQNYGYTF. The full variable domain, rest sourced from reference TRBV7-2 and TRBJ1-2, is GAGVSQSPSNKVTEKGKDVELRCDPISGHTALYWYRQSLGQGLEFLIYFQGNSAPDKSGLPSDRFSAERTGGSVSTLTIQRTQQEDSAVYLCASSGRQNYGYTFGSGTRLTVV.

The chain couples TRBV12-5 to TRBJ1-1; D remains ambiguous. V was clipped by 5 bases and J by 4 bases, with 11 bases between them. Germline V gene lookup returns CDR1 LGHNT and CDR2 FRNRAP. The CDR3 extends over 13 amino acids. The CDR3 DNA follows: TGTGCTAGTGGTCTGGACGTAGCCACTGAAGCTTTCTTT. Translating it yields CASGLDVATEAFF.

The table lists this clone with a count of one. The chain has TRBV6-5 and TRBJ2-3; TRBD2 matches 8 bases. The V segment lost 8 bases and the J segment 2 bases; nucleotides outside the gene matches: 9. Germline values: CDR1 MNHEY, CDR2 SVGAGI. There are 15 residues in the CDR3. CDR3 residues: CASGRTSSVTDTQYF. Written as DNA, the CDR3 is TGTGCCAGCGGAAGGACTAGCTCGGTCACAGATACGCAGTATTTT.

The chain uses TRBV5-4 and TRBJ2-3; maybe TRBD1 (5 bases). Trimming shortened V by 1 base and J by 4 bases, and 13 bases separated the two germline ends. Germline CDR1 is SGHNT and CDR2 is YYREEE (reference sequence). The CDR3 totals 15 residues. The CDR3 DNA reads as TGTGCCAGCAGCTTGAGGACGGTCAGGGCAGATACGCAGTATTTT. Translating gives CASSLRTVRADTQYF.

This clone was seen a single time. V gene TRBV2 combines with J gene TRBJ1-2; D uncertain. CDR1 and CDR2 (germline): SNHLY, FYNNEI. The CDR3 contains 16 residues. Trimming took off 11 bases at V and 7 bases at J, with 29 bases between the two ends. As DNA, the CDR3 is TGTGCCCAACCGAAAAGAGAGGCCTCTACTTCCCCTGGCTACACCTTC. This translates into CAQPKREASTSPGYTF.

The chain employs TRBV28 and TRBJ2-7; 10 nucleotides align to TRBD1. V lost 6 bases, J lost 4 bases, and 3 bases stayed unmatched. The CDR3 consists of 13 residues. Germline V CDR1 and CDR2: MDHEN, SYDVKM. The DNA for the CDR3 is TGTGCCAGCAGGGGACAGGGGATTTACGAGCAGTACTTC. This sequence encodes CASRGQGIYEQYF.

The rearrangement uses TRBV5-4 and TRBJ1-3, with D unresolved. V lost 4 bases, J lost 4 bases, and 18 bases lay in between. CDR3 size: 16 residues. The germline gives CDR1 SGHNT, CDR2 YYREEE (reference sequence). The CDR3 spells CASSLIDQAGGNTIYF. The CDR3 nucleotides read TGTGCCAGCAGCCTCATAGACCAAGCCGGGGGAAACACCATATATTTT.

The chain joins TRBV6-4 to TRBJ2-3; 14 bases are shared with TRBD2. Per the germline V gene, CDR1 is MRHNA and CDR2 is SNTAGT. The CDR3 length is 16 residues. Unmatched junction bases numbered 1, after V lost 2 bases and J lost 3 bases. CDR3 protein: CASSDGTSGGTDTQYF. The CDR3 DNA reads TGTGCCAGCAGTGACGGGACTAGCGGGGGTACAGATACGCAGTATTTT.

The J gene is TRBJ2-7, the V gene TRBV5-1; possibly TRBD2 for D (6 bases). Germline V lookup: CDR1 SGHRS, CDR2 YFSETQ. Trimming left V 7 bases short and J 4 bases short, with 15 bases between. CDR3 length: 13 amino acids. The CDR3 is CASGRGAPYEQYF. Written as DNA, the CDR3 is TGCGCCAGCGGGCGCGGGGCACCATACGAGCAGTACTTC.